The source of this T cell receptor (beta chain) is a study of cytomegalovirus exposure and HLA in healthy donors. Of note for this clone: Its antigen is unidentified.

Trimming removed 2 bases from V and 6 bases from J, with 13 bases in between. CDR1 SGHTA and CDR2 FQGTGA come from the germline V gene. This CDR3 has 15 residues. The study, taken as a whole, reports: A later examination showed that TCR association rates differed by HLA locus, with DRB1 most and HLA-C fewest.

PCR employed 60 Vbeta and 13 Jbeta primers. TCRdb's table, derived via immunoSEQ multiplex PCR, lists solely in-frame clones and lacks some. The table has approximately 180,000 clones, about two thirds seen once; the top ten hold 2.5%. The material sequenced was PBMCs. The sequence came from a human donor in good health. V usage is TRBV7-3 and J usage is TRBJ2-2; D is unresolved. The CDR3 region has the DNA TGTGCCAGCAGCTTACCCAATCCTACCCCCGGGGAGCTGTTTTTT. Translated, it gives CASSLPNPTPGELFF.